This TCR beta chain was documented in a study of regulatory T cells in long-lasting Graves disease. Time point specified: newly diagnosed GD, antithyroid drugs for less than 3 months. PBMCs provided the RNA from which the TCR library was made. Of note for this clonotype: No conserved phenylalanine or tryptophan ends this CDR3, so it is likely a read error.

To make TCR beta libraries, researchers used iRepertoire HTBI primers and Arm-PCR of CDR3 regions. Via MiXCR, TCRdb re-called the multiplex PCR reads, giving one row per CDR3 protein. The sample carries 350,000 to 500,000 distinct CDR3 sequences, about a sixth recorded once. These sequences were also reported in another study, on T cells in Graves' hyperthyroidism and ophthalmopathy.

The sample consisted of peripheral blood mononuclear cells (PBMCs), taken at new diagnosis, from a patient treated with antithyroid drugs. This TCR was sampled from a woman between 18 and 29 years old with Graves disease.

The CDR3 DNA reads TGTGCCAGCAGCCCCGGTTCCTACGAGCAGTACCTC. Translation: CASSPGSYEQYL. This rearrangement joins TRBV7-9 to TRBJ2-7; no clear D. Germline loops: CDR1 SEHNR, CDR2 FQNEAQ (reference sequence). The germline V and J ends were trimmed by 5 bases and 1 base, with 6 bases remaining between them. This CDR3 comprises 12 residues.